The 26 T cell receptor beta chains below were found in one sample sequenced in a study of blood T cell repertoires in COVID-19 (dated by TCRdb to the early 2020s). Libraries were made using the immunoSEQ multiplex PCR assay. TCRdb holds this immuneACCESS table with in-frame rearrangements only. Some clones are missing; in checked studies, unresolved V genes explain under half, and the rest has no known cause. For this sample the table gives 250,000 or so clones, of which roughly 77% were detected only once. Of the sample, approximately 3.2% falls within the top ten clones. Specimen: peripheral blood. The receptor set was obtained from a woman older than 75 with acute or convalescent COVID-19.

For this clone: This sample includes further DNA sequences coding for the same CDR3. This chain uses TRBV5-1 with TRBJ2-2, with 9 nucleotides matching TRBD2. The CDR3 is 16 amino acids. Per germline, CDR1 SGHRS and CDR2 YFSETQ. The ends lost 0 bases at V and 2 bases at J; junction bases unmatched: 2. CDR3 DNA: TGCGCCAGCAGCTTGGCAGCGGGGGGAAACACCGGGGAGCTGTTTTTT. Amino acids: CASSLAAGGNTGELFF.

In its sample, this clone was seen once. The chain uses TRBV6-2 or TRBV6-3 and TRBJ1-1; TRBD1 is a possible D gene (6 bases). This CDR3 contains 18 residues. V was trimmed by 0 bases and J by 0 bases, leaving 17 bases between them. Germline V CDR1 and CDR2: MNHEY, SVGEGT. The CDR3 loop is CASSYSPHNRAMNTEAFF. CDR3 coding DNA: TGTGCCAGCAGTTACTCGCCTCACAACAGGGCAATGAACACTGAAGCTTTCTTT.

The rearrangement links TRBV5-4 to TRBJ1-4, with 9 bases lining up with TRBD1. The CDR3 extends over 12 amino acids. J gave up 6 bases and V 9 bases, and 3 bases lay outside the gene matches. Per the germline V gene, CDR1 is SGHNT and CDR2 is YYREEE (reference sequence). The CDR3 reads CATRQGDEKLFF. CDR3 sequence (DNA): TGTGCCACCCGACAGGGGGATGAAAAACTGTTTTTT.

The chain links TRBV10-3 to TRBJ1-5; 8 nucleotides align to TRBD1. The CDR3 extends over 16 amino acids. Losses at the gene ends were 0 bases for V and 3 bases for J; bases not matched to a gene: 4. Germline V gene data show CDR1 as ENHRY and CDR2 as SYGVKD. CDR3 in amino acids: CAISESDRVLNQPQHF. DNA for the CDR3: TGTGCCATCAGTGAGTCGGACAGGGTACTCAATCAGCCCCAGCATTTT.

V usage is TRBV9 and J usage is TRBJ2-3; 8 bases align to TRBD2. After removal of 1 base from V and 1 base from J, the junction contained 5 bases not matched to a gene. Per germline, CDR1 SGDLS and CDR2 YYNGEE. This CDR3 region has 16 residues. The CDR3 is CASSVWDSGGTDTQYF. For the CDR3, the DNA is TGTGCCAGCAGCGTATGGGATAGCGGGGGCACAGATACGCAGTATTTT. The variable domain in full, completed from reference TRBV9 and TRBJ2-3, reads DSGVTQTPKHLITATGQRVTLRCSPRSGDLSVYWYQQSLDQGLQFLIQYYNGEERAKGNILERFSAQQFPDLHSELNLSSLELGDSALYFCASSVWDSGGTDTQYFGPGTRLTVL.

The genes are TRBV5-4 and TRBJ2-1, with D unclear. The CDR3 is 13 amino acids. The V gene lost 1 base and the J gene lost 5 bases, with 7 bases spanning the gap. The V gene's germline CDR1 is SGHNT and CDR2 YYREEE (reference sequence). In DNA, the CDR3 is TGTGCCAGCAGCTTGATGGCCCACAATGAGCAGTTCTTC. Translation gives CASSLMAHNEQFF.

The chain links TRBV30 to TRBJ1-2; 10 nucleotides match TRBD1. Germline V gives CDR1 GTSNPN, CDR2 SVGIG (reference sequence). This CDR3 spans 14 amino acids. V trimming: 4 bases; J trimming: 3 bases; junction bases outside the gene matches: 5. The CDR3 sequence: CAWTRQGAYYGYTF. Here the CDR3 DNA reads TGTGCCTGGACCCGACAGGGGGCCTACTATGGCTACACCTTC. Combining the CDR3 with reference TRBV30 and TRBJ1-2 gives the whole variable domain SQTIHQWPATLVQPVGSPLSLECTVEGTSNPNLYWYRQAAGRGLQLLFYSVGIGQISSEVPQNLSASRPQDRQFILSSKKLLLSDSGFYLCAWTRQGAYYGYTFGSGTRLTVV.

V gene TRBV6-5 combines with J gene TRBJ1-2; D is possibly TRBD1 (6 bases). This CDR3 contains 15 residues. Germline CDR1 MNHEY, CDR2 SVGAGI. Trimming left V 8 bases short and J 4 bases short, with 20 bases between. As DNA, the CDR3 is TGTGCCAGCCATGGGGCCGCAGGGGTTACCTATGGCTACACCTTC. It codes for CASHGAAGVTYGYTF.

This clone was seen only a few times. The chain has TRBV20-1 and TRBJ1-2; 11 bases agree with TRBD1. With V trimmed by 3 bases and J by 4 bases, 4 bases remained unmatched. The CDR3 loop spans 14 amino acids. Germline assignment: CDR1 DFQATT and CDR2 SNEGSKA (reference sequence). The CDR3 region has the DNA TGCAGTGCTAGTGGACAGGGGGCCGGCTATGGCTACACCTTC. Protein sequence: CSASGQGAGYGYTF.

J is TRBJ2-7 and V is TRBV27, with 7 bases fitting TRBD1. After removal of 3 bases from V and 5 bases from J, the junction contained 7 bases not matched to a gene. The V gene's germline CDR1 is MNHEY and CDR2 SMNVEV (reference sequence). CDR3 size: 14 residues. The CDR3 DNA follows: TGTGCCAGCAGTTTGAAACAGGGGACCCACGAGCAGTACTTC. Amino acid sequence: CASSLKQGTHEQYF.

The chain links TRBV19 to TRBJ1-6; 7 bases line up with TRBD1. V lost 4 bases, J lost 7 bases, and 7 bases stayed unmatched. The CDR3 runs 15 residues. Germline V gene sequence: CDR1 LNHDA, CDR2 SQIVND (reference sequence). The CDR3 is CASSKWDSHNSPLHF. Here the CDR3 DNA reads TGTGCCAGTAGTAAATGGGACAGTCACAATTCACCCCTCCACTTT.

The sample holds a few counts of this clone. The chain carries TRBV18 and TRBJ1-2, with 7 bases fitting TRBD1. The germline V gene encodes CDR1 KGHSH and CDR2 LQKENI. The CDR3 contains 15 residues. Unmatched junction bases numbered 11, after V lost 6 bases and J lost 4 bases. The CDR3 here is CASSFGQALGYGYTF. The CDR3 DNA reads TGTGCCAGCTCCTTCGGACAGGCTCTCGGCTATGGCTACACCTTC.

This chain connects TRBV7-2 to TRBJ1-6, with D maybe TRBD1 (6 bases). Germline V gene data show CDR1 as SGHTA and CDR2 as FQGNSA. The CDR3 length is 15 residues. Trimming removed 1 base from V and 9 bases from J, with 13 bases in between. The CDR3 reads CASSLDTGMGSPLHF. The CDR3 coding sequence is TGTGCCAGCAGCTTAGATACAGGGATGGGTTCACCCCTCCACTTT.

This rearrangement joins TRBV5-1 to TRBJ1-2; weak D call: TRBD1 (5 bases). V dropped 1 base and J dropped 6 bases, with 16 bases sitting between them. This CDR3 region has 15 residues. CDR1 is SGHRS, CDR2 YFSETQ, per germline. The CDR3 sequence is CASSLQGQITNGYTF. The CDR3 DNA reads TGCGCCAGCAGCTTGCAGGGCCAGATAACTAATGGCTACACCTTC.

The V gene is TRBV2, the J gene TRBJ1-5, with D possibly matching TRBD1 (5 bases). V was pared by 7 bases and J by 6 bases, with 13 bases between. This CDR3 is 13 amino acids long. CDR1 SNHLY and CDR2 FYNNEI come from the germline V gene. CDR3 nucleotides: TGTGCCAGCAATCGGCAGGGCAGTCAGCCCCAGCATTTT. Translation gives CASNRQGSQPQHF.

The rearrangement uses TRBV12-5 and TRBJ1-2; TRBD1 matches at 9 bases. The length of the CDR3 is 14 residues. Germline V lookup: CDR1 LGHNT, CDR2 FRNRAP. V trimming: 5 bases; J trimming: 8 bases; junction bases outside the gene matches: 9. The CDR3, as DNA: TGTGCTAGTGGTCTGGGACAGGGACACGGAGGCTACACCTTC. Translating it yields CASGLGQGHGGYTF.

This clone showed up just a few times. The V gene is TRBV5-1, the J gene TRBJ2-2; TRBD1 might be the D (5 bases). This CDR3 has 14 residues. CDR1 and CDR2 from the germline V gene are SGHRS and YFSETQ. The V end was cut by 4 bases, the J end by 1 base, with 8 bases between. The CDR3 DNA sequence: TGCGCCAGCAGCGCTGGACAGAACACCGGGGAGCTGTTTTTT. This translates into CASSAGQNTGELFF.

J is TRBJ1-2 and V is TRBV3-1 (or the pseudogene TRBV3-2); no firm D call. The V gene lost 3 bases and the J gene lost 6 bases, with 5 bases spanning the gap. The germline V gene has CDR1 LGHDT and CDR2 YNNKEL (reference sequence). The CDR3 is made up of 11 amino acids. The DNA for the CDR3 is TGTGCCAGCAGCCAGAGGGATGGCTACACCTTC. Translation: CASSQRDGYTF.

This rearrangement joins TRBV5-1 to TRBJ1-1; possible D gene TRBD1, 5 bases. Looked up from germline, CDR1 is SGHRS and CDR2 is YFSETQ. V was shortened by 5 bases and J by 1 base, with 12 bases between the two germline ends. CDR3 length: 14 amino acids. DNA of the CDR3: TGCGCCAGCAGGGGGCCGGGGGGGAACACTGAAGCTTTCTTT. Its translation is CASRGPGGNTEAFF.

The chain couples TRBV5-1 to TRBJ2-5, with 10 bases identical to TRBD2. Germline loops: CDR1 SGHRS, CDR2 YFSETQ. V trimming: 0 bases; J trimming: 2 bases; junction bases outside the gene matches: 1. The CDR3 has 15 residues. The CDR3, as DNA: TGCGCCAGCAGCTTGGTAGCGGGGGGACAAGAGACCCAGTACTTC. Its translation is CASSLVAGGQETQYF. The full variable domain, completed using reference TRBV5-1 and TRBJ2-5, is KAGVTQTPRYLIKTRGQQVTLSCSPISGHRSVSWYQQTPGQGLQFLFEYFSETQRNKGNFPGRFSGRQFSNSRSEMNVSTLELGDSALYLCASSLVAGGQETQYFGPGTRLLVL.

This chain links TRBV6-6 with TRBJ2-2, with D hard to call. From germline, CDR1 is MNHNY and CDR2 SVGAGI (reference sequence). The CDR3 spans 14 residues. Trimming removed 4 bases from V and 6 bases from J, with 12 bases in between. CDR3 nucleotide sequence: TGTGCCAGCAGTTTACGTCACGAGGCCGGGGAGCTGTTTTTT. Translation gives CASSLRHEAGELFF.

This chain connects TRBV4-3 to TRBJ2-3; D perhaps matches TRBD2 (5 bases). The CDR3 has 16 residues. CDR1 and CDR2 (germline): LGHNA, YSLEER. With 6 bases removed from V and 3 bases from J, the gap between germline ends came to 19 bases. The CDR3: CASSPRGAVQTDTQYF. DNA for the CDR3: TGCGCCAGCAGTCCTCGGGGTGCGGTACAAACAGATACGCAGTATTTT.

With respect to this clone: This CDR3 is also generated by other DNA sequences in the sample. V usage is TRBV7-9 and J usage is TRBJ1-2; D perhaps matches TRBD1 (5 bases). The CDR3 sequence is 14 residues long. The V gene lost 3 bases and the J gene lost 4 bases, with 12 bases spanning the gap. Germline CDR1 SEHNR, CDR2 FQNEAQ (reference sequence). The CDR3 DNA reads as TGTGCCAGCAGCTTGGAGGGGCGTGGCTATGGCTACACCTTC. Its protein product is CASSLEGRGYGYTF.

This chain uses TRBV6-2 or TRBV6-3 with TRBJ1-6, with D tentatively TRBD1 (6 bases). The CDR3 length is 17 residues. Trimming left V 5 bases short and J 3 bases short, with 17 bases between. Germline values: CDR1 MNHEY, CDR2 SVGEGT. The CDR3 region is CASSRLNRDIYNSPLHF. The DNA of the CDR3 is TGTGCCAGCAGTAGACTAAACCGGGACATCTATAATTCACCCCTCCACTTT.

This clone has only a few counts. CDR3: CASSLVPGGGYTF. The CDR3 DNA sequence: TGCGCCAGCAGCTTAGTCCCAGGTGGTGGCTACACCTTC. The chain has TRBV5-1 and TRBJ1-2, with D hard to call. The CDR3 runs 13 residues. Germline values: CDR1 SGHRS, CDR2 YFSETQ. Trimming removed 2 bases at V and 7 bases at J, with 12 bases between. Based on the CDR3 plus reference TRBV5-1 and TRBJ1-2, the full variable domain is KAGVTQTPRYLIKTRGQQVTLSCSPISGHRSVSWYQQTPGQGLQFLFEYFSETQRNKGNFPGRFSGRQFSNSRSEMNVSTLELGDSALYLCASSLVPGGGYTFGSGTRLTVV.

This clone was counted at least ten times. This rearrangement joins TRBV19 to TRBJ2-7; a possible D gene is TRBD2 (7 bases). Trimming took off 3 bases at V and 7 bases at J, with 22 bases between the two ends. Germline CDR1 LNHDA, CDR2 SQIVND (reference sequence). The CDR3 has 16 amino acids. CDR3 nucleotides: TGTGCCAGTAGTATCGGGACAAGCCCAACCGGGGGGGAGCAGTACTTC. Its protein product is CASSIGTSPTGGEQYF.